This T cell receptor beta chain emerged from a study of blood T cells in healthy people across ages. Sample-barcoded 5' priming and a J-beta primer mix drove a second PCR of about 6 to 11 cycles. The template-switch adaptor, which had 12 random nucleotides, put a tag on each cDNA molecule. TCRdb ran MiXCR on the 5' RACE reads and lists one entry per CDR3 protein. The sample consists of about 1.7 million distinct CDR3 sequences, about 30% of them appearing once. Study-wide results and caveats: With donor CMV status unknown, expanded clonotype changes were possibly confounded.

This clonotype was observed a few times. As yet, its antigen is unknown. Isolation of PBMCs gave at least 6 million cells per sample. The V and J ends lost 0 bases and 13 bases respectively, with 13 bases between them. The CDR3 loop spans 13 amino acids. CDR1 and CDR2 from the germline V gene are MNHNS and SASEGT. The clonotype comes from a woman in her twenties or thirties in good health. The sequenced sample was blood. The genes are TRBV6-1 and TRBJ2-1; D may match TRBD1 or TRBD2 (5 bases each). This chain's CDR3 is CASSEARGSSQFF. The DNA for the CDR3 is TGTGCCAGCAGTGAAGCGAGGGGATCCTCTCAGTTCTTC.